Presented here are 32 T cell receptor beta chains from one specimen sequenced in a study of CD8 T cells in Susac syndrome. An amount of RNA that ranged from roughly 0.45 to 1 ug was reverse transcribed with random hexamers. TCRdb reanalysed the immunoSEQ multiplex PCR reads using MiXCR and keeps one entry per CDR3 protein. The repertoire holds around 280,000 distinct CDR3 sequences, about 90% seen once, with approximately 0.065% in the top ten. What was sequenced was CD4+ T cells from PBMCs. Receptors originate from a human donor with multiple sclerosis.

The chain links TRBV4-1 to TRBJ1-3; D remains unclear. The V end lost 0 bases, the J end lost 2 bases, and 20 bases lay between the germline ends. Germline CDR1 is MGHRA and CDR2 is YSYEKL. The CDR3 is made up of 19 amino acids. The CDR3 region is CASSQDSVSDGYPGNTIYF. In nucleotides, the CDR3 is TGCGCCAGCAGCCAAGACTCAGTTTCGGACGGATACCCTGGAAACACCATATATTTT.

This rearrangement joins TRBV18 to TRBJ1-1; TRBD1 matches 8 bases. The CDR3 spans 15 residues. Germline V lookup: CDR1 KGHSH, CDR2 LQKENI. Trimming at V came to 1 base and at J to 6 bases, leaving 7 bases not matched to a gene. The CDR3 protein is CASSPQTGGTAEAFF. CDR3 coding DNA: TGTGCCAGCTCACCACAAACAGGGGGTACGGCTGAAGCTTTCTTT.

The chain uses TRBV6-1 and TRBJ1-2; D remains unclear. The germline V gene encodes CDR1 MNHNS and CDR2 SASEGT. Trimming pared 3 bases from V and 0 bases from J, leaving 14 bases between. The CDR3 extends over 16 amino acids. In DNA, the CDR3 is TGTGCCAGCAGTGATAATGACCGGGCTGCTAACTATGGCTACACCTTC. This encodes CASSDNDRAANYGYTF.

This clonotype was seen just once. The chain joins TRBV19 to TRBJ1-3, with 7 bases aligning to TRBD1. The V gene's germline CDR1 is LNHDA and CDR2 SQIVND (reference sequence). This CDR3 has 15 amino acids. V lost 6 bases and J lost 0; bases outside the gene matches: 5. CDR3 sequence reads: CASSDRVSSGNTIYF. The CDR3 DNA reads TGTGCCAGTAGCGACAGGGTGAGCTCTGGAAACACCATATATTTT.

J is TRBJ1-4 and V is TRBV5-1; D not certain. The ends were cut back, 2 bases at V and 7 bases at J, with 12 bases in the middle. This CDR3 has 14 amino acids. Per the germline V gene, CDR1 is SGHRS and CDR2 is YFSETQ. The CDR3 is CASSFSDVSEKLFF. For the CDR3, the DNA is TGCGCCAGCAGCTTTTCGGACGTAAGTGAAAAACTGTTTTTT.

CDR3 nucleotides: TGCAGTGCTAGTACAGGGAGGTCGAGCATTCAGTACTTC. Translating it yields CSASTGRSSIQYF. The chain combines TRBV20-1 with TRBJ2-4, with D possibly being TRBD1 or TRBD2 (6 bases each). The CDR3 is 13 amino acids. Germline V gene data show CDR1 as DFQATT and CDR2 as SNEGSKA (reference sequence). V lost 3 bases, J lost 9 bases, and 15 bases lay in between.

J is TRBJ1-1 and V is TRBV7-6; no clear D gene. V lost 6 bases, J lost 5 bases, and 16 bases lay in between. Germline CDR1 and CDR2: SGHVS and FNYEAQ. The CDR3 is 14 amino acids. The CDR3, as DNA: TGTGCCAGCAGAAAAATATCACAAGGAACTGAAGCTTTCTTT. It is translated as CASRKISQGTEAFF.

The chain links TRBV20-1 to TRBJ1-2; 9 positions match TRBD1. This CDR3 region has 15 residues. Trimming removed 0 bases from V and 4 bases from J; junction bases left unmatched: 6. The germline V gene encodes CDR1 DFQATT and CDR2 SNEGSKA (reference sequence). CDR3 coding DNA: TGCAGTGCTAGAGACCACAGGGGGCAGGCCTATGGCTACACCTTC. Protein sequence: CSARDHRGQAYGYTF.

The chain combines TRBV6-5 with TRBJ1-1; 8 positions match TRBD1. This CDR3 has 15 residues. Germline assignment: CDR1 MNHEY and CDR2 SVGAGI. V lost 0 bases, J lost 5 bases, and 5 bases stayed unmatched. Here the CDR3 reads CASSYSRQGSTEAFF. CDR3 nucleotides: TGTGCCAGCAGTTACTCGAGACAGGGGTCAACTGAAGCTTTCTTT.

The rearrangement uses TRBV5-4 and TRBJ2-7; no reliable D call. This CDR3 has 15 amino acids. V lost 1 base and J lost 1, with 12 bases in between. Germline V gives CDR1 SGHNT, CDR2 YYREEE (reference sequence). This chain's CDR3 is CASSLLSTRSYEQYF. CDR3 DNA: TGTGCCAGCAGCTTGTTGTCTACGAGGTCCTACGAGCAGTACTTC.

The chain combines TRBV14 with TRBJ2-7; unclear D gene. The V gene lost 1 base and the J gene lost 10 bases, with 11 bases spanning the gap. The CDR3 is 12 residues long. CDR1 and CDR2 (germline): SGHDN, FVKESK. CDR3 sequence: CASSQASLEQYF. CDR3 nucleotide sequence: TGTGCCAGCAGCCAAGCTTCTCTAGAACAGTACTTC.

The genes are TRBV2 and TRBJ1-1; D perhaps matches TRBD1 (5 bases). With 4 bases removed from V and 2 bases from J, the gap between germline ends came to 11 bases. This CDR3 comprises 14 residues. The germline gives CDR1 SNHLY, CDR2 FYNNEI. CDR3 region: CASSGVQVNTEAFF. As DNA, the CDR3 is TGTGCCAGCAGTGGGGTACAGGTTAACACTGAAGCTTTCTTT. The complete variable domain, with remaining parts taken from reference TRBV2 and TRBJ1-1, reads EPEVTQTPSHQVTQMGQEVILRCVPISNHLYFYWYRQILGQKVEFLVSFYNNEISEKSEIFDDQFSVERPDGSNFTLKIRSTKLEDSAMYFCASSGVQVNTEAFFGQGTRLTVV.

The chain combines TRBV10-3 with TRBJ1-3, with a possible D match to TRBD1 (5 bases). The CDR3 runs 14 residues. Trimming took 10 bases from V and 0 from J, leaving 13 bases between them. CDR1 and CDR2 from the germline V gene are ENHRY and SYGVKD. The DNA of the CDR3 is TGTGCCACCAGGACACCCCGCTCTGGAAACACCATATATTTT. It yields the protein CATRTPRSGNTIYF.

This chain links TRBV18 with TRBJ1-2, with TRBD1 as a possible D gene (6 bases). Germline CDR1 and CDR2: KGHSH and LQKENI. The V end was cut by 5 bases, the J end by 1 base, with 14 bases between. CDR3 length: 15 residues. Here the CDR3 reads CASSSGQTVNYGYTF. CDR3 nucleotides: TGTGCCAGCTCATCCGGACAGACCGTTAACTATGGCTACACCTTC.

This chain links TRBV12-3 or TRBV12-4 with TRBJ2-7; D assignment may be TRBD1 or TRBD2 (5 bases each). The CDR3 length is 16 residues. Deletions cut 4 bases from V and 0 bases from J, with 16 bases between. The CDR3 sequence: CASSSRPGRGSYEQYF. The CDR3 nucleotides are TGTGCCAGCAGTTCCAGACCGGGACGCGGCTCCTACGAGCAGTACTTC.

The chain joins TRBV24-1 to TRBJ2-5; D is possibly TRBD2 (6 bases). Germline values: CDR1 KGHDR, CDR2 SFDVKD. The V end lost 5 bases, the J end lost 4 bases, and 10 bases lay between the germline ends. This CDR3 has 13 amino acids. The CDR3 is CATSVGGTETQYF. The DNA for the CDR3 is TGTGCCACCAGTGTTGGGGGGACAGAGACCCAGTACTTC.

This clonotype was seen only once. Sequence at one end of the junction differs from germline and may be a read error. This rearrangement joins TRBV12-5 to TRBJ1-5; TRBD1 matches 8 bases. CDR1 and CDR2 (germline): LGHNT, FRNRAP. The CDR3 covers 16 residues. CDR3 in amino acids: CASGLGSPGGNQPQHF. As DNA, the CDR3 is TGTGCTAGTGGTTTAGGCTCTCCAGGGGGCAACCAGCCCCAGCATTTT.

The chain employs TRBV20-1 and TRBJ1-2, with D hard to call. Germline lookup yields CDR1 DFQATT and CDR2 SNEGSKA (reference sequence). This CDR3 spans 13 amino acids. V lost 1 base and J 7 bases, leaving 13 bases between the germline ends. The CDR3 region has the DNA TGCAGTGCTAGAGTTGGAGGGTATGCTGGCTACACCTTC. This encodes CSARVGGYAGYTF.

This sequence joins TRBV29-1 and TRBJ1-1, with a possible D match to TRBD1 (6 bases). There are 14 residues in the CDR3. Germline CDR1 reads SQVTM; CDR2 reads ANQGSEA. V lost 2 bases and J 6 bases, leaving 16 bases between the germline ends. The CDR3 here is CSVERGGAGSEAFF. The CDR3 DNA sequence: TGCAGCGTTGAACGGGGGGGGGCAGGGTCTGAAGCTTTCTTT.

This rearrangement joins TRBV7-3 to TRBJ2-3, with D possibly TRBD2 on 6 matching bases. The CDR3 is made up of 13 amino acids. The germline CDR1 and CDR2 sequences are SGHTA and FQGTGA. V was cut by 7 bases and J by 7 bases, with 15 bases left in between. CDR3 in DNA: TGTGCCAGCACCCTACCTAGCGCGCATACGCAGTATTTT. This translates into CASTLPSAHTQYF.

The chain has TRBV29-1 and TRBJ2-4; D may be TRBD2 (6 bases). V was clipped by 1 base and J by 11 bases, with 18 bases between them. From germline, CDR1 is SQVTM and CDR2 ANQGSEA. The CDR3 has 14 residues. The CDR3 region is CSVEGSGQPGVQYF. The CDR3 nucleotides read TGCAGCGTTGAAGGCTCTGGGCAGCCGGGGGTTCAGTACTTC.

The chain joins TRBV29-1 to TRBJ1-5; unclear D gene. CDR1 is SQVTM and CDR2 is ANQGSEA in the germline V gene. The CDR3 loop spans 12 amino acids. CDR3 protein: CRQRLSNQPQHF. For the CDR3, the DNA is TGCAGACAGCGGCTAAGCAATCAGCCCCAGCATTTT.

The chain carries TRBV30 and TRBJ1-6; tentative D call: TRBD1 (5 bases). Germline assignment: CDR1 GTSNPN and CDR2 SVGIG (reference sequence). The length of the CDR3 is 15 residues. V gave up 3 bases and J gave up 6 bases, with 15 bases separating them. This CDR3 reads CAWRYGQGSNSPLHF. The CDR3 nucleotides are TGTGCCTGGAGGTATGGCCAGGGATCTAATTCACCCCTCCACTTT.

This chain uses TRBV6-6 with TRBJ2-7; D assignment may be TRBD1 or TRBD2 (5 bases each). Germline V gene sequence: CDR1 MNHNY, CDR2 SVGAGI (reference sequence). The V and J ends lost 2 bases and 6 bases respectively, with 11 bases between them. CDR3 length equals 13 residues. The CDR3 here is CASSYTPGSEQYF. The CDR3 bases are TGTGCCAGCAGTTACACCCCAGGGAGCGAGCAGTACTTC.

This sequence joins TRBV5-4 and TRBJ1-6; no clear D. The CDR3 covers 13 residues. Per germline, CDR1 SGHNT and CDR2 YYREEE (reference sequence). Trimming cost V 2 bases and J 12 bases, with 12 bases left between them. CDR3: CASSLRIEGPLHF. The CDR3 DNA follows: TGTGCCAGCAGCTTACGTATCGAGGGACCCCTCCACTTT.

The chain uses TRBV12-3 or TRBV12-4 and TRBJ2-1; D is unclear. V was clipped by 4 bases and J by 12 bases, with 16 bases between them. This CDR3 is 13 amino acids long. The CDR3 bases are TGTGCCAGCAGTTATGGACCCCAGGCTTTGCAGTTCTTC. It yields the protein CASSYGPQALQFF.

The chain combines TRBV6-5 with TRBJ2-5; 8 nucleotides match TRBD2. CDR1 is MNHEY, CDR2 SVGAGI, per germline. V was clipped by 0 bases and J by 4 bases; unmatched bases: 7. This CDR3 is 16 amino acids long. The CDR3 is CASSYSVAGSRETQYF. The CDR3 region has the DNA TGTGCCAGCAGTTACTCCGTAGCGGGAAGTCGAGAGACCCAGTACTTC.

V and J are TRBV3-1 and TRBJ2-2; D gene ambiguous. CDR1 LGHDT and CDR2 YNNKEL come from the germline V gene (reference sequence). Trimming removed 4 bases from V and 1 base from J, with 7 bases in between. The CDR3 has 14 residues. The CDR3, as DNA: TGTGCCAGCAGCCGAGACCTGAACACCGGGGAGCTGTTTTTT. Translation: CASSRDLNTGELFF.

CDR3: CASSQSGFSGANVLTF. CDR3 bases: TGTGCCAGCAGCCAATCCGGGTTCTCTGGGGCCAACGTCCTGACTTTC. V gene TRBV3-1 combines with J gene TRBJ2-6; no clear D. The germline CDR1 and CDR2 sequences are LGHDT and YNNKEL (reference sequence). The CDR3 totals 16 residues. V was cut by 2 bases and J by 0 bases, with 8 bases left in between.

The V and J genes are TRBV2 and TRBJ1-4; a possible D gene is TRBD1 (5 bases). The V and J ends lost 8 bases and 4 bases respectively, with 17 bases between them. The length of the CDR3 is 15 residues. Germline CDR1 SNHLY, CDR2 FYNNEI. CDR3 sequence (DNA): TGTGCCAGCCTACAGGTCGCGGGGAATAATGAAAAACTGTTTTTT. This codes for CASLQVAGNNEKLFF.

The V call is TRBV19, the J call TRBJ1-1; no firm D call. Germline CDR1 and CDR2: LNHDA and SQIVND (reference sequence). The V gene lost 5 bases and the J gene lost 5 bases, with 12 bases spanning the gap. The CDR3 contains 13 residues. The CDR3 protein is CASSSRGETEAFF. The DNA of the CDR3 is TGTGCCAGTAGTTCACGCGGGGAGACTGAAGCTTTCTTT. The full variable domain, in which reference TRBV19 and TRBJ1-1 provide the parts outside the CDR3, is DGGITQSPKYLFRKEGQNVTLSCEQNLNHDAMYWYRQDPGQGLRLIYYSQIVNDFQKGDIAEGYSVSREKKESFPLTVTSAQKNPTAFYLCASSSRGETEAFFGQGTRLTVV.

The chain employs TRBV12-5 and TRBJ2-4; D is possibly TRBD1 or TRBD2 (6 bases each). The CDR3 covers 16 residues. Between the trimmed V and J ends, which lost 4 bases and 0 bases, there was a span of 13 bases. Looked up from germline, CDR1 is LGHNT and CDR2 is FRNRAP. The CDR3 coding sequence is TGTGCTAGTGGTTCCCCCCGGGGGCTAGCCAAAAACATTCAGTACTTC. As protein: CASGSPRGLAKNIQYF.